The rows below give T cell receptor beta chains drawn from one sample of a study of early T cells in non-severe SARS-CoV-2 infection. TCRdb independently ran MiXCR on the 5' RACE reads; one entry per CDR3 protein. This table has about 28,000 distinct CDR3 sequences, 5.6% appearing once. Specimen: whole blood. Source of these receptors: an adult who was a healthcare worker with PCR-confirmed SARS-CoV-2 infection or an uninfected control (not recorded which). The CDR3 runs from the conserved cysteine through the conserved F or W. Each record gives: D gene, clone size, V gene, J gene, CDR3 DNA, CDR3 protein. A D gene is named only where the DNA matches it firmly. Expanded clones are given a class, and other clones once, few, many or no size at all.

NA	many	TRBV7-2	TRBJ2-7	TGTGCCAGCAGCGACTCCAACTCCTACGAGCAGTACTTC	CASSDSNSYEQYF
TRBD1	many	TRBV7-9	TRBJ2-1	TGTGCCAGCAGCTCCGGACAGGGCAAAAACAATGAGCAGTTCTTC	CASSSGQGKNNEQFF
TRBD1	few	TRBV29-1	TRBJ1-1	TGCAGCTCCGCCCTGATGACAGGGGGTGGGGGTGAAGCTTTCTTT	CSSALMTGGGGEAFF
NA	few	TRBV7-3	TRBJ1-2	TGTGCCAGCAGCTTCGACGGCCGCTATGGCTACACCTTC	CASSFDGRYGYTF
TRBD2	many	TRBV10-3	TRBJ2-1	TGTGCCATCAGCACCGGGACTAGGTACAATGAGCAGTTCTTC	CAISTGTRYNEQFF
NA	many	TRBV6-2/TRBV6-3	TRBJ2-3	TGTGCCAGCACCTGGGGACCCCCACGCACAGATACGCAGTATTTT	CASTWGPPRTDTQYF
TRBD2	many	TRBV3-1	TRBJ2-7	TGTGCCAGCACTTCAAGTGGGACTAGTCCCCTTCGGCAGTACTTC	CASTSSGTSPLRQYF
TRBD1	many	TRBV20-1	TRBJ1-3	TGCAGTGCAACGCGACAGGGTTTTCATAAGGGAAACACTATATATTTT	CSATRQGFHKGNTIYF
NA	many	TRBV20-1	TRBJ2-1	TGCAGTGCTAGAGCGGCCCGAAGGGGGTACAATGAGCAGTTCTTC	CSARAARRGYNEQFF
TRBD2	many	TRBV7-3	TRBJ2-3	TGTGCCAGCAGCACCTTAGCGGGAGGGCCAGATACGCAGTATTTT	CASSTLAGGPDTQYF
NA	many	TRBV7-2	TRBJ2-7	TGTGCCAGCAGCTCAAATCGACTCTACGAGCAGTACTTC	CASSSNRLYEQYF
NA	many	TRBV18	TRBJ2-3	TGTGCCAGCTCATCCTCCACGCTTAGCACAGATACGCAGTATTTT	CASSSSTLSTDTQYF
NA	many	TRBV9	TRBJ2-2	TGTGCCAGCACGGGGGCGGACTCGAACACCGGGGAGCTGTTTTTT	CASTGADSNTGELFF
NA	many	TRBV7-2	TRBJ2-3	TGTGCCAGCAGCTCGACAGGTTCGGTCACAGATACGCAGTATTTT	CASSSTGSVTDTQYF
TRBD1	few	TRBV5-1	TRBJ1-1	TGCGCCAGCAGCCTCGGACAGGGTGAACGAGCTTTCTTT	CASSLGQGERAFF
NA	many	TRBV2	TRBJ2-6	TGTGCCAGCAGTGACGGCAGGGGCCCATTCGTCCTGACTTTC	CASSDGRGPFVLTF
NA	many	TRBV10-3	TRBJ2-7	TGTGCCATCAGTGAGATCCAGGGATACGAGCAGTACTTC	CAISEIQGYEQYF
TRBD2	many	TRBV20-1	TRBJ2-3	TGCAGTGCTAGAATGGGACTAGGAACAGATACGCAGTATTTT	CSARMGLGTDTQYF
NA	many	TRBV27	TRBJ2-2	TGTGCCAGCCAGGGGAGGGGACTCACCGGGGAGCTGTTTTTT	CASQGRGLTGELFF
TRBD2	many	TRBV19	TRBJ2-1	TGTGCCAGTAGTTGGGGAGCGGGAGGCCTTGCGGGGGGCAATGAGCAGTTCTTC	CASSWGAGGLAGGNEQFF
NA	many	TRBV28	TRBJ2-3	TGTGCCAGCAGTTTACAGCCCACAGATACGCAGTATTTT	CASSLQPTDTQYF
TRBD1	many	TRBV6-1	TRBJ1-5	TGTGCCAGCAGTCACAGGGGGCAGAGGAATCAGCCCCAGCATTTT	CASSHRGQRNQPQHF
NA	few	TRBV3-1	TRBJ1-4	TGTGCCAGCAGCCGGAAGACCGCAACTAATGAAAAACTGTTTTTT	CASSRKTATNEKLFF
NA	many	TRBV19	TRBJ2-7	TGTGCCAGTAGTATGGGGGCGTTTCGCGAGCAGTACTTC	CASSMGAFREQYF
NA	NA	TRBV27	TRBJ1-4	TGTGCCAGCCAAGGACCTGATGAAAAACTGTTTTTT	CASQGPDEKLFF
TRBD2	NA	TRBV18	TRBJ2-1	TGTGCCAGCTCACCAACGGGACTAGGTGGATACAATGAGCAGTTCTTC	CASSPTGLGGYNEQFF
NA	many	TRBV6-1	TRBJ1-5	TGTGCCAGCAGTGCCACAGGACCGTATAGCAATCAGCCCCAGCATTTT	CASSATGPYSNQPQHF
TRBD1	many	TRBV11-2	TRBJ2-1	TGTGCCAGCAGCTGGGACAGGGGGTCTGATGAGCAGTTCTTC	CASSWDRGSDEQFF
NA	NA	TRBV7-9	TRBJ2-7	TGTGCCAGCAGCGACTCCTACGAGCAGTACTTC	CASSDSYEQYF
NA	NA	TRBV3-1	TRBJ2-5	TGTGCCAGCAGCCTGTTAGGGGTAGGGCAGTACTTC	CASSLLGVGQYF
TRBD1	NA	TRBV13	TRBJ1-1	TGTGCCAGCAGCTCGAGACAGGGTCCAAGAACTGAAGCTTTCTTT	CASSSRQGPRTEAFF
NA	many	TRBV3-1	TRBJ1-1	TGTGCCAGCAGCCAAGTTGAGAAGAACACTGAAGCTTTCTTT	CASSQVEKNTEAFF
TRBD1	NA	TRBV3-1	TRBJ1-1	TGTGCCAGCAGCCGTTTAGGCAGGGGGCTTACTGAAGCTTTCTTT	CASSRLGRGLTEAFF
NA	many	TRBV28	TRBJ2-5	TGTGCCAGCATCGGGACGGGAGAGACCCAGTACTTC	CASIGTGETQYF
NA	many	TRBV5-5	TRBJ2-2	TGTGCCAGCAGCTTGGACGTGACAGGATCCGCCGGGGAGCTGTTTTTT	CASSLDVTGSAGELFF
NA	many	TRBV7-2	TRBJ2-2	TGTGCCAGCAGCTTAGAGGGGGCCGGGGAGCTGTTTTTT	CASSLEGAGELFF
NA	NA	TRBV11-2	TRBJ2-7	TGTGTCAGCAGCGTCGACCCGACTAGTCGCGAGCAGTACTTC	CVSSVDPTSREQYF
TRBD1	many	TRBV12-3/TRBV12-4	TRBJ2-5	TGTGCCAGCAGTAGACAGGGGGGTTATGGAACCCAGTACTTC	CASSRQGGYGTQYF
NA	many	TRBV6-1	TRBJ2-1	TGTGCCAGCAGTGATGACGGACAGCCTTTCAATGAGCAGTTCTTC	CASSDDGQPFNEQFF
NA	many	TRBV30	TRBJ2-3	TGTGCCTGTACAACCGGGATATTTGGCCCAGATACGCAGTATTTT	CACTTGIFGPDTQYF
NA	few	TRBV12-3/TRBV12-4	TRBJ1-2	TGTGCCAGCAGCCACAGGGAGAAGGGGTATGGCTACACCTTC	CASSHREKGYGYTF
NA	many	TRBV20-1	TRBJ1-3	TGCAGTGCTAGAGTGGGCGGTCCAGGAAACACCATATATTTT	CSARVGGPGNTIYF
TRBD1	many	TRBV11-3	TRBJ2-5	TGTGCCAGCAGCCTGGGGACAGGGGAGATGGAGACCCAGTACTTC	CASSLGTGEMETQYF
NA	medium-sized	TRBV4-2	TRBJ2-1	TGTGCCAGCAGCCAAGATCGGTCCGGGGGCTACAATGAGCAGTTCTTC	CASSQDRSGGYNEQFF
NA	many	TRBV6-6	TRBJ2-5	TGTGCCAGCAGACAAGACGTGAGAGTTCAGGGAGAGCAAGAGACCCAGTACTTC	CASRQDVRVQGEQETQYF
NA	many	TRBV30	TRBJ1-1	TGTGCCTGGAGTGTACCCTCCCTGGGGACTGAAGCTTTCTTT	CAWSVPSLGTEAFF
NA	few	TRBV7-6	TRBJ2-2	TGTGCCAGCAGCTTAAAAAGGGCCGGGGAGCTGTTTTTT	CASSLKRAGELFF
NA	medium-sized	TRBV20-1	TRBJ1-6	TGCAGTGCTAGCGGGCCAGATAATTCACCCCTCCACTTT	CSASGPDNSPLHF
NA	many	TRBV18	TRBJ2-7	TGTGCCAGCTCACCAGCACGGGGCCCCCTGGAGCAGTACTTC	CASSPARGPLEQYF
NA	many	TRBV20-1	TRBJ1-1	TGCAGTGCTAGAGATTTTACCCAGGTTAACACTGAAGCTTTCTTT	CSARDFTQVNTEAFF
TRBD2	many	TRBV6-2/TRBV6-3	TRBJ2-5	TGTGCCAGCAGTGCTCCAAGACTAGCGGATCAAGAGACCCAGTACTTC	CASSAPRLADQETQYF
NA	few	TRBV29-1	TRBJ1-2	TGCAGCGTTGAAGACAGGACGGCTAACTATGGCTACACCTTC	CSVEDRTANYGYTF
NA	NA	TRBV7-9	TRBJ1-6	TGTGCCAGCAGCCTTTCGACAGTTGGAGATTCACCCCTCCACTTT	CASSLSTVGDSPLHF
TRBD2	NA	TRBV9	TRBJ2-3	TGTGCCAGCAGCGTATCCAGCGGGGGAGATACGCAGTATTTT	CASSVSSGGDTQYF